This TCR beta chain was sequenced in a study of T cells in localized non-small cell lung cancer. This clone was detected only a few times. Its antigen is undetermined. This CDR3 has 15 amino acids. Germline lookup yields CDR1 MNHGY and CDR2 SAAAGT. The junction had 9 bases not matched to a gene; V was cut back by 6 bases and J by 7 bases. General observations from the study: Adjacent uninvolved lung had the highest clonality, suggesting focused antigen responses. Median about 56 top-100 tumor clones were shared with paired adjacent lung.

Libraries were prepared by immunoSEQ multiplex PCR; TCRdb keeps only in-frame clonotypes and omits some of them. Of about 1,900 clones in the sample, roughly 28% were seen once. Sample: normal lung tissue next to the tumor, taken before any cancer treatment. The receptor was isolated from a woman between 35 and 75 years old with stage I lung adenocarcinoma. V gene TRBV6-8 combines with J gene TRBJ1-6; 7 bases are shared with TRBD1. The CDR3 region has the DNA TGTGCCAGCAGCCCGGGGACAGTTCGGAATTCACCCCTCCACTTT. Translating it yields CASSPGTVRNSPLHF.